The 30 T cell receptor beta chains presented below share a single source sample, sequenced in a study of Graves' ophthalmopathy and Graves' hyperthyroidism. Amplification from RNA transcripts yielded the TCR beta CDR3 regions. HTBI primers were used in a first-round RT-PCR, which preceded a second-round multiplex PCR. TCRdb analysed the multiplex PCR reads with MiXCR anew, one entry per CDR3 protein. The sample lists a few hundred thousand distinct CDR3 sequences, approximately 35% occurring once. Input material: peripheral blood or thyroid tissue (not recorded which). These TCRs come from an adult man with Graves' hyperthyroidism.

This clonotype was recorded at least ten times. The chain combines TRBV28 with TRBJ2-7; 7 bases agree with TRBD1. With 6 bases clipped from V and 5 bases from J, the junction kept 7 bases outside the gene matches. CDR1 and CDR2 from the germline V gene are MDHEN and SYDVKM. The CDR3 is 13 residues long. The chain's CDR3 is CASSPRQGDEQYF. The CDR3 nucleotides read TGTGCCAGCAGCCCTCGCCAGGGGGACGAGCAGTACTTC. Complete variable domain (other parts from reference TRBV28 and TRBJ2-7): DVKVTQSSRYLVKRTGEKVFLECVQDMDHENMFWYRQDPGLGLRLIYFSYDVKMKEKGDIPEGYSVSREKKERFSLILESASTNQTSMYLCASSPRQGDEQYFGPGTRLTVT.

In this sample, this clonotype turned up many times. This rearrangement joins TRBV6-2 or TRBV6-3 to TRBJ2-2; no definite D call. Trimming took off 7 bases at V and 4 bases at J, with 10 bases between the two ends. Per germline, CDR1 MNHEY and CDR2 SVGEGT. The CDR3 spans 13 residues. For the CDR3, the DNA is TGTGCCAGCATCCTCCCAGTCACCGGGGAGCTGTTTTTT. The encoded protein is CASILPVTGELFF.

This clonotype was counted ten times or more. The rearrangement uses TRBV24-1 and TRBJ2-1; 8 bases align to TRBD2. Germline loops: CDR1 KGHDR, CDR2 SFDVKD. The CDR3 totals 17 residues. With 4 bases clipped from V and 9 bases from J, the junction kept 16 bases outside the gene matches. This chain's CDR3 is CATSESRAGAADGEQFF. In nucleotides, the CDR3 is TGTGCCACCAGTGAATCAAGAGCGGGGGCTGCGGACGGTGAGCAGTTCTTC.

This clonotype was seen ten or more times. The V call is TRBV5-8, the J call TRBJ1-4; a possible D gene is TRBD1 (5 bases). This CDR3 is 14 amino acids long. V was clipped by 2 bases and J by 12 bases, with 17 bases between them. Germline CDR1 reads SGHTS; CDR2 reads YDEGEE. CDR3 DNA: TGTGCCAGCAGCTTCGGGTCGCCAGGAGGGGAACTGTTTTTT. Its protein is CASSFGSPGGELFF.

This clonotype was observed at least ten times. CDR3 residues: CASSQGGALAGPAYEQYF. CDR3 nucleotide sequence: TGCGCCAGCAGCCAGGGCGGAGCACTAGCGGGGCCTGCCTACGAGCAGTACTTC. This rearrangement joins TRBV5-1 to TRBJ2-7, with 10 bases matching TRBD2. The CDR3 has 18 amino acids. The J segment lost 2 bases and the V segment lost 4 bases, leaving 15 bases of the junction unmatched. Germline assignment: CDR1 SGHRS and CDR2 YFSETQ.

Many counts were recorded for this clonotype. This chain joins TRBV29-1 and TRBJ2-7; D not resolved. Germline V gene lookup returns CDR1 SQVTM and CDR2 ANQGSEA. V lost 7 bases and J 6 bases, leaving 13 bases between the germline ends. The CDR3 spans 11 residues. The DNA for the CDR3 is TGCAGCGCCTCCTCGGTCCGCGAGCAGTACTTC. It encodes CSASSVREQYF.

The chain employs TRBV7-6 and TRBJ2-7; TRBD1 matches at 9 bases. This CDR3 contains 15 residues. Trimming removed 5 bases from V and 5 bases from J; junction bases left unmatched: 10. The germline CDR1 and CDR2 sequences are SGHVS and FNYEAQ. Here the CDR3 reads CASSPLATGGDEQYF. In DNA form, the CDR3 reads TGTGCCAGCAGCCCCTTGGCGACAGGGGGGGACGAGCAGTACTTC.

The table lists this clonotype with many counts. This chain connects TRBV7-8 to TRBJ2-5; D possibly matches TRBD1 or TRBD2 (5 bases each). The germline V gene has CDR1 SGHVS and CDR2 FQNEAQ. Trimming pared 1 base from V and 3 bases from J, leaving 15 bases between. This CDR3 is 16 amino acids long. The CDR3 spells CASSLDRGSNKETQYF. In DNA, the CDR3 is TGTGCCAGCAGCTTAGATCGGGGCTCCAATAAAGAGACCCAGTACTTC.

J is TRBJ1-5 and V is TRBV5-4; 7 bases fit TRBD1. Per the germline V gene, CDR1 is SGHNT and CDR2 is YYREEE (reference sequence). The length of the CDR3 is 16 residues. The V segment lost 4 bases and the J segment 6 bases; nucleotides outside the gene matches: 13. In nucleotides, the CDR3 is TGTGCCAGCAGCCAAGGTGGAGGGGGCGGAAGTCAGCCCCAGCATTTT. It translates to CASSQGGGGGSQPQHF. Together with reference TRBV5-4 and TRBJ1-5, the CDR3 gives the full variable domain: ETGVTQSPTHLIKTRGQQVTLRCSSQSGHNTVSWYQQALGQGPQFIFQYYREEENGRGNFPPRFSGLQFPNYSSELNVNALELDDSALYLCASSQGGGGGSQPQHFGDGTRLSIL.

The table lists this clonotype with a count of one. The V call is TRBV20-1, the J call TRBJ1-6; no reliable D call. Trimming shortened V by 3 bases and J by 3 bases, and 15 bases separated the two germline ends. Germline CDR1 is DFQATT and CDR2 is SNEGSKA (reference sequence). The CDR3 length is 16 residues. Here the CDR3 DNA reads TGCAGTGCTAGTGGTTCCACGGACGGCTATAATTCACCCCTCCACTTT. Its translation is CSASGSTDGYNSPLHF.

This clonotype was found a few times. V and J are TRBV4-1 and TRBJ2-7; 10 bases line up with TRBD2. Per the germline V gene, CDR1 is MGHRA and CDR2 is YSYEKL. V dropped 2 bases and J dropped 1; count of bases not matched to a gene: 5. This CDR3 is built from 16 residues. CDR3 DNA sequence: TGCGCCAGCAGCCAACGGACTAGCGGAGATTCCTACGAGCAGTACTTC. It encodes CASSQRTSGDSYEQYF.

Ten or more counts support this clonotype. The CDR3 DNA is TGCGCCAGCAGCCAAGATCCGGGCGGGACCTACGAGCAGTACTTC. It specifies CASSQDPGGTYEQYF. The chain couples TRBV4-1 to TRBJ2-7, with a tentative D call TRBD2 (6 bases). This CDR3 contains 15 residues. Trimming removed 0 bases from V and 2 bases from J, with 11 bases in between. Germline CDR1 is MGHRA and CDR2 is YSYEKL.

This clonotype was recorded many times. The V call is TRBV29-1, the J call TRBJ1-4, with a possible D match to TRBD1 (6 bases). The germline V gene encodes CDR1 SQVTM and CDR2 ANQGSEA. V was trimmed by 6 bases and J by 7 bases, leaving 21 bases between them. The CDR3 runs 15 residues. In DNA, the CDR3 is TGCAGCGTCAAAATGGCGTCAGGGGAAAGTGAAAAACTGTTTTTT. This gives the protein CSVKMASGESEKLFF.

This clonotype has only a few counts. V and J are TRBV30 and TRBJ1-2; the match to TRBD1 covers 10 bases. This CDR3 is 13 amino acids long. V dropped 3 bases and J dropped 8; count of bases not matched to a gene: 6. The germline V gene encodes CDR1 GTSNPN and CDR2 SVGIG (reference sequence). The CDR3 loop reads CAWSSDRGRGYTF. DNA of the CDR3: TGTGCCTGGAGCTCCGACAGGGGGCGAGGCTACACCTTC.

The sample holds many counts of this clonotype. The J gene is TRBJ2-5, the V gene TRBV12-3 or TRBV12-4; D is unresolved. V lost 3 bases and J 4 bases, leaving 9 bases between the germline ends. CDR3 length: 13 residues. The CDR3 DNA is TGTGCCAGCAGTTTTCCAGGCTTAGAGACCCAGTACTTC. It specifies CASSFPGLETQYF.

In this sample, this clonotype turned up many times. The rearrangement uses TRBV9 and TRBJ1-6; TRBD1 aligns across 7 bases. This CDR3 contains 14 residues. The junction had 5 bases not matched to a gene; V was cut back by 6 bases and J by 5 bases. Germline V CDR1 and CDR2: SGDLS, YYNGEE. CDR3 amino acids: CASKGGQNNSPLHF. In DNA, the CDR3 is TGTGCCAGCAAAGGGGGACAGAATAATTCACCCCTCCACTTT.

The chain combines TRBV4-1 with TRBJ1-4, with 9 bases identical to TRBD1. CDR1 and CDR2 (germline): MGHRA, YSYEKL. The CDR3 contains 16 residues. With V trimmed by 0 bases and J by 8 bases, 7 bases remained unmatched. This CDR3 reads CASSQERQGGGEKLFF. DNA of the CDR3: TGCGCCAGCAGCCAAGAACGACAGGGGGGTGGGGAAAAACTGTTTTTT.

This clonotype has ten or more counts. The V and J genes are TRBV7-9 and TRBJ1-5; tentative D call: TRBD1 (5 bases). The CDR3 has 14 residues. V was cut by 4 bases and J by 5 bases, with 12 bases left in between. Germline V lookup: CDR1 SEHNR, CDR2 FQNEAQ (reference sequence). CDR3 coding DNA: TGTGCCAGCAGCTCGCCGGGACCTCATCAGCCCCAGCATTTT. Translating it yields CASSSPGPHQPQHF. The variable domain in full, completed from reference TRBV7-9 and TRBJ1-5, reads DTGVSQNPRHKITKRGQNVTFRCDPISEHNRLYWYRQTLGQGPEFLTYFQNEAQLEKSRLLSDRFSAERPKGSFSTLEIQRTEQGDSAMYLCASSSPGPHQPQHFGDGTRLSIL.

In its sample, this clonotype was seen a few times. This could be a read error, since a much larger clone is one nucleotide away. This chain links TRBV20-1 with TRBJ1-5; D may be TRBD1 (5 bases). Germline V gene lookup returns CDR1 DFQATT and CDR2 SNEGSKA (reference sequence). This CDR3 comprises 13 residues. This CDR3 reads CSTRGQYNQPQHF. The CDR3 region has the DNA TGCAGTACTAGAGGACAATACAATCAGCCCCAGCATTTT.

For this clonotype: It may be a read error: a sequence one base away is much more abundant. The CDR3 region has the DNA TGTGCCAGTTGGTCCGGGACAGGGGGAAATTCACCCCCCCACTTT. Amino acids: CASWSGTGGNSPPHF. This chain joins TRBV19 and TRBJ1-6; TRBD1 aligns across 11 bases. Germline lookup yields CDR1 LNHDA and CDR2 SQIVND (reference sequence). The CDR3 spans 15 residues.

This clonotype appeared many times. CDR3 bases: TGCAGCGTTCTTACTCACGACGGGGAAAAGGACTATGGCTACACCTTC. Translation gives CSVLTHDGEKDYGYTF. The chain uses TRBV29-1 and TRBJ1-2; no reliable D call. The V gene lost 5 bases and the J gene lost 3 bases, with 22 bases spanning the gap. The CDR3 covers 16 residues. Germline CDR1 and CDR2: SQVTM and ANQGSEA.

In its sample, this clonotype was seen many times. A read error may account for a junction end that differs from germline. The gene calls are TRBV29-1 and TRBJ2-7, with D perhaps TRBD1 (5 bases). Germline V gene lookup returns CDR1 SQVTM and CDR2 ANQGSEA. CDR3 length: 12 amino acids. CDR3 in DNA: TGCAGCGTTCAAGACAGCTCCTACGAGCAGTACTTC. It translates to CSVQDSSYEQYF.

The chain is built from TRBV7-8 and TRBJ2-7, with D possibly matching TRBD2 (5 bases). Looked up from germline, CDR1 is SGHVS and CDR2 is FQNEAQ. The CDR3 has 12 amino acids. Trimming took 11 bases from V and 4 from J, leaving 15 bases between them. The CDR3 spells CAWTLEGYEQYF. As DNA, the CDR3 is TGTGCCTGGACGCTCGAGGGTTACGAGCAGTACTTC.

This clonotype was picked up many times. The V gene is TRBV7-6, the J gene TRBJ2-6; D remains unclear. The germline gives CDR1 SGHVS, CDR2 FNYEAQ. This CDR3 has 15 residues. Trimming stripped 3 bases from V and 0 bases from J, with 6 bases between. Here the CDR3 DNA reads TGTGCCAGCAGCTTTGCGGTCTCTGGGGCCAACGTCCTGACTTTC. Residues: CASSFAVSGANVLTF. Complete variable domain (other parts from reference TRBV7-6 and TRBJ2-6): GAGVSQSPRYKVTKRGQDVALRCDPISGHVSLYWYRQALGQGPEFLTYFNYEAQQDKSGLPNDRFSAERPEGSISTLTIQRTEQRDSAMYRCASSFAVSGANVLTFGAGSRLTVL.

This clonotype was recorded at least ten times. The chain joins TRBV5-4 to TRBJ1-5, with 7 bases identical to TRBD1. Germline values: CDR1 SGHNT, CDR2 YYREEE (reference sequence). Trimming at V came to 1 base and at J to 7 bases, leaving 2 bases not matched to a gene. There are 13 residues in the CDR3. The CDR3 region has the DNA TGTGCCAGCAGCTTGCAGGGGGAGCAGCCCCAGCATTTT. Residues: CASSLQGEQPQHF.

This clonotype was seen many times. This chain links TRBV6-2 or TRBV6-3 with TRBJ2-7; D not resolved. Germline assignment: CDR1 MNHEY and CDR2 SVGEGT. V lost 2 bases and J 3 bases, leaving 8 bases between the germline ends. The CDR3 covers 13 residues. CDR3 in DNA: TGTGCCAGCAGTTACGAGGTGGTCTACGAGCAGTACTTC. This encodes CASSYEVVYEQYF.

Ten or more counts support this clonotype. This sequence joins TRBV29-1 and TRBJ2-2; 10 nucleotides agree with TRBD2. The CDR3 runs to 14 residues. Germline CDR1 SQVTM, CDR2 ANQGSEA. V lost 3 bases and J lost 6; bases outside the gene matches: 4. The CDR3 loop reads CSVDLAGEAGELFF. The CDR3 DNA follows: TGCAGCGTTGATCTAGCGGGAGAAGCCGGGGAGCTGTTTTTT.

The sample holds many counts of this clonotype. CDR3: CATSRGRGERQPQHF. The CDR3 bases are TGTGCCACCAGCAGAGGTAGGGGCGAAAGGCAGCCCCAGCATTTT. The chain links TRBV15 to TRBJ1-5, with a tentative D call TRBD1 (5 bases). Trimming cost V 1 base and J 7 bases, with 14 bases left between them. CDR1 and CDR2 (germline): LNHNV, YYDKDF (reference sequence). The CDR3 has 15 amino acids.

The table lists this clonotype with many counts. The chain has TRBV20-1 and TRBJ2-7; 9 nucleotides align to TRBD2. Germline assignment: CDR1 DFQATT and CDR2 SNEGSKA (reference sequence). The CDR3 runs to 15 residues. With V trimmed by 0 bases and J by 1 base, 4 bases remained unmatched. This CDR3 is CSARDGTSSSYEQYF. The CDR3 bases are TGCAGTGCTAGAGACGGGACTAGCAGTTCCTACGAGCAGTACTTC.

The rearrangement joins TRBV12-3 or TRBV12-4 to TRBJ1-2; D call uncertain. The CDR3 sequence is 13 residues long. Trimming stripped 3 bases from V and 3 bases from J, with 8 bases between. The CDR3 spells CASSLRTDYGYTF. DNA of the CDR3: TGTGCCAGCAGTTTGCGGACGGACTATGGCTACACCTTC.